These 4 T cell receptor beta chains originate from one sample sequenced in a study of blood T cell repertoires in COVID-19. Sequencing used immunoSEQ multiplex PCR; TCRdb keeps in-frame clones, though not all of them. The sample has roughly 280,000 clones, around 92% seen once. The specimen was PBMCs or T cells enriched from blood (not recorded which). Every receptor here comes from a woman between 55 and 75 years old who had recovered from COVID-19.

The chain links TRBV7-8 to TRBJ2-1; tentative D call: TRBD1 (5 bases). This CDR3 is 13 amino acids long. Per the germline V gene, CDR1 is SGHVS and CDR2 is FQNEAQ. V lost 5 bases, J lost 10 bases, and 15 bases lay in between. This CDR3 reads CASSHRFSVEQFF. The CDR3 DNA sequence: TGTGCCAGCAGCCACAGGTTTTCCGTGGAGCAGTTCTTC.

The DNA of the CDR3 is TGTGCCAGCTCACTAGCAGACAGGGCAGGCACTGAAGCTTTCTTT. Protein sequence: CASSLADRAGTEAFF. J is TRBJ1-1 and V is TRBV18, with 7 bases that match TRBD1. Losses at the gene ends were 4 bases for V and 4 bases for J; bases not matched to a gene: 9. Germline-derived CDR1 and CDR2 are KGHSH and LQKENI. CDR3 length: 15 amino acids.

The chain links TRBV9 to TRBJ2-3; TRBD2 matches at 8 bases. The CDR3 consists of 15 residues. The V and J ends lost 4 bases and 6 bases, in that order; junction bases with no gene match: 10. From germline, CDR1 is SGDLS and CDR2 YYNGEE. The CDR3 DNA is TGTGCCAGCAGCCCCCCCGGGGGGGCCGGGGATACGCAGTATTTT. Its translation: CASSPPGGAGDTQYF.

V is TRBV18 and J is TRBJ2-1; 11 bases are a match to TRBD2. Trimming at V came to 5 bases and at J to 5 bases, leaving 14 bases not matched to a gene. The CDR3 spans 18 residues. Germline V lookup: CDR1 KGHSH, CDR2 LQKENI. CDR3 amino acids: CASSSQATSGRWNNEQFF. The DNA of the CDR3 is TGTGCCAGCTCATCTCAAGCCACTAGCGGGAGATGGAACAATGAGCAGTTCTTC.